A single sample is the source of the 21 T cell receptor beta chains below, sequenced in a study of monozygotic twins with inflammatory bowel disease (dated by TCRdb to the late 2010s). Library preparation used 5' RACE. TCRdb names Illumina HiSeq 2500 as the instrument used. TCRdb reprocessed the reads and lists each CDR3 protein sequence as a single entry, with no DNA. This sample's table carries about 160,000 distinct CDR3 sequences. 2.8% of the sample is in the top ten clones. Sequenced sample: blood. The receptor set was obtained from a human donor with ulcerative colitis or Crohn's disease, or a healthy co-twin of an affected twin (not recorded which).

The rearrangement joins TRBV6-2 or TRBV6-3 to TRBJ1-1. The germline gives CDR1 MNHEY, CDR2 SVGEGT. The CDR3 length is 15 residues. CDR3 region: CASSYPLGMNTEAFF.

CDR3 loop: CASSHLSGVVTDTQYF. V and J are TRBV7-9 and TRBJ2-3; checking the TCRdb D call of TRBD2 is not possible without DNA. From germline, CDR1 is SEHNR and CDR2 FQNEAQ (reference sequence). This CDR3 spans 16 amino acids.

The V gene is TRBV6-6, the J gene TRBJ2-7; TCRdb indicates TRBD1, and absent DNA this call remains unverified. The CDR3 length is 13 residues. CDR1 MNHNY and CDR2 SVGAGI come from the germline V gene (reference sequence). CDR3 loop: CASSPGQGFGQYF.

V is TRBV11-1 and J is TRBJ2-3; TCRdb proposes TRBD1, but this gene call is untestable without DNA. The germline CDR1 and CDR2 sequences are SGHAT and FQDESV (reference sequence). The CDR3 has 18 residues. CDR3 in amino acids: CASSFQHKSGLEVDTQYF.

CDR3 loop: CASSLEAQGSEAFF. This sequence joins TRBV5-1 and TRBJ1-1; absent DNA, TCRdb's TRBD1 call cannot be checked. The CDR3 spans 14 residues. The germline V gene encodes CDR1 SGHRS and CDR2 YFSETQ. Complete variable domain (other parts from reference TRBV5-1 and TRBJ1-1): KAGVTQTPRYLIKTRGQQVTLSCSPISGHRSVSWYQQTPGQGLQFLFEYFSETQRNKGNFPGRFSGRQFSNSRSEMNVSTLELGDSALYLCASSLEAQGSEAFFGQGTRLTVV.

The genes are TRBV5-1 and TRBJ2-2; as DNA is missing, the TRBD2 call by TCRdb cannot be tested. Looked up from germline, CDR1 is SGHRS and CDR2 is YFSETQ. The CDR3 covers 15 residues. The CDR3 region is CASSLAASGAGELFF.

The chain links TRBV5-4 to TRBJ2-5; TCRdb proposes TRBD2, but this gene call is untestable without DNA. The CDR3 totals 15 residues. Per germline, CDR1 SGHNT and CDR2 YYREEE (reference sequence). CDR3 loop: CASSLGDGRQETQYF. Full variable domain (outside the CDR3, taken from reference TRBV5-4 and TRBJ2-5): ETGVTQSPTHLIKTRGQQVTLRCSSQSGHNTVSWYQQALGQGPQFIFQYYREEENGRGNFPPRFSGLQFPNYSSELNVNALELDDSALYLCASSLGDGRQETQYFGPGTRLLVL.

The chain recombines TRBV5-1 with TRBJ1-3; TCRdb's D call, TRBD1, is unchecked because there is no DNA. There are 21 residues in the CDR3. Germline-derived CDR1 and CDR2 are SGHRS and YFSETQ. CDR3 amino acids: CASSLDPLGTGSFNSGNTIYF.

V and J are TRBV4-3 and TRBJ1-2; as DNA is missing, the TRBD1 call by TCRdb cannot be tested. The germline V gene has CDR1 LGHNA and CDR2 YSLEER. This CDR3 has 16 residues. CDR3 in amino acids: CASSQDGGAAYYGYTF.

This rearrangement joins TRBV13 to TRBJ1-6; the TRBD1 assignment by TCRdb is unverifiable without DNA. The CDR3 extends over 15 amino acids. Per germline, CDR1 PRHDT and CDR2 FYEKMQ (reference sequence). This chain's CDR3 is CASSLAGTGWSPLHF.

This chain joins TRBV28 and TRBJ2-2; there is no DNA to check the TCRdb D call of TRBD1. The length of the CDR3 is 16 residues. The germline gives CDR1 MDHEN, CDR2 SYDVKM. CDR3 protein: CASTPGDRSGTGELFF.

This chain uses TRBV6-2 or TRBV6-3 with TRBJ2-1; TCRdb lists TRBD1, though no DNA is available to test this call. The CDR3 is 11 amino acids. Germline V gene sequence: CDR1 MNHEY, CDR2 SVGEGT. CDR3 sequence: CASSYLGGQFF.

The chain carries TRBV29-1 and TRBJ2-6. The CDR3 loop spans 16 amino acids. Germline CDR1 reads SQVTM; CDR2 reads ANQGSEA. CDR3: CSVAGDPSSGANVLTF. Full variable domain (missing parts from reference TRBV29-1 and TRBJ2-6): SAVISQKPSRDICQRGTSLTIQCQVDSQVTMMFWYRQQPGQSLTLIATANQGSEATYESGFVIDKFPISRPNLTFSTLTVSNMSPEDSSIYLCSVAGDPSSGANVLTFGAGSRLTVL.

This CDR3 is CASSLQNQPQHF. J is TRBJ1-5 and V is TRBV6-6. The CDR3 is 12 residues long. Germline CDR1 and CDR2: MNHNY and SVGAGI (reference sequence).

The chain recombines TRBV5-6 with TRBJ1-2; TCRdb's D gene call, TRBD1, goes unchecked for lack of DNA. Germline V gives CDR1 SGHDT, CDR2 YYEEEE. CDR3 length equals 14 residues. The CDR3: CASSTTQGAYGYTF.

This chain uses TRBV19 with TRBJ1-1; TCRdb's D gene call, TRBD1, goes unchecked for lack of DNA. CDR3 length equals 14 residues. From germline, CDR1 is LNHDA and CDR2 SQIVND (reference sequence). This chain's CDR3 is CASSIDSTDREAFF. Combining the CDR3 with reference TRBV19 and TRBJ1-1 gives the whole variable domain DGGITQSPKYLFRKEGQNVTLSCEQNLNHDAMYWYRQDPGQGLRLIYYSQIVNDFQKGDIAEGYSVSREKKESFPLTVTSAQKNPTAFYLCASSIDSTDREAFFGQGTRLTVV.

This CDR3 is CASSSLLNNEQYF. The chain uses TRBV5-1 and TRBJ2-7. Germline values: CDR1 SGHRS, CDR2 YFSETQ. The CDR3 has 13 residues. The variable domain in full, completed from reference TRBV5-1 and TRBJ2-7, reads KAGVTQTPRYLIKTRGQQVTLSCSPISGHRSVSWYQQTPGQGLQFLFEYFSETQRNKGNFPGRFSGRQFSNSRSEMNVSTLELGDSALYLCASSSLLNNEQYFGPGTRLTVT.

V gene TRBV28 combines with J gene TRBJ2-7; the TCRdb D gene call, TRBD2, has no DNA to confirm it. The CDR3 loop spans 15 amino acids. Germline CDR1 is MDHEN and CDR2 is SYDVKM. CDR3: CASRPAKLAVYEQYF.

The V gene is TRBV24-1, the J gene TRBJ2-7. There are 13 residues in the CDR3. Germline loops: CDR1 KGHDR, CDR2 SFDVKD. CDR3: CATSSAGYYEQYF.

The V gene is TRBV7-6, the J gene TRBJ2-2; TCRdb indicates TRBD1, and absent DNA this call remains unverified. The V gene's germline CDR1 is SGHVS and CDR2 FNYEAQ. The CDR3 totals 16 residues. The CDR3 loop reads CASSAPGTANTGELFF.

The chain couples TRBV29-1 to TRBJ2-5; TCRdb calls TRBD1, which cannot be checked without DNA. Per germline, CDR1 SQVTM and CDR2 ANQGSEA. This CDR3 has 14 amino acids. This CDR3 reads CNVRQGNSQETQYF. Full variable domain (remainder filled in from reference TRBV29-1 and TRBJ2-5): SAVISQKPSRDICQRGTSLTIQCQVDSQVTMMFWYRQQPGQSLTLIATANQGSEATYESGFVIDKFPISRPNLTFSTLTVSNMSPEDSSIYLCNVRQGNSQETQYFGPGTRLLVL.